This T cell receptor beta chain was captured in a study of blood T cell repertoires in COVID-19. The table came from immunoSEQ multiplex PCR; TCRdb's copy has only in-frame clones and leaves some out. The data show about 410,000 clones, 90% seen once. V lost 4 bases, J lost 7 bases, and 13 bases lay in between. This CDR3 spans 13 amino acids. From germline, CDR1 is SNHLY and CDR2 FYNNEI. The receptor was isolated from a man aged 18 to 29 who had recovered from COVID-19. The V gene is TRBV2, the J gene TRBJ1-1; TRBD1 is a possible D gene (5 bases). What was sequenced was PBMCs or T cells enriched from blood (not recorded which). The CDR3 protein is CASSALGGNEAFF. The CDR3 DNA is TGTGCCAGCAGTGCCCTCGGGGGTAATGAAGCTTTCTTT.